The 18 T cell receptor beta chains reported below all come from one sample, sequenced in a study of human T cells and chemical hapten exposure. Time point denoted: pre-sensitization, week 0. Treatment in this sample: therapeutic diphenylcyclopropenone sensitization with weekly scalp DPC. A single record per CDR3 protein comes from TCRdb applying MiXCR to the RACE reads. Here the sample spans under 200,000 distinct CDR3 sequences, about 31% being singletons. This specimen consisted of whole blood, obtained in connection with sensitization to the hapten diphenylcyclopropenone (DPC). All receptors come from a woman aged 25 to 45 with alopecia areata. Some clones in this sample may be carry-over from other donors' samples.

This chain uses TRBV7-9 with TRBJ2-5, with D possibly TRBD1 on 5 matching bases. The germline V gene has CDR1 SEHNR and CDR2 FQNEAQ (reference sequence). V lost 5 bases and J 2 bases, leaving 12 bases between the germline ends. The CDR3 spans 14 residues. The CDR3 sequence: CASSPPTGQETQYF. In nucleotides, the CDR3 is TGTGCCAGCAGCCCCCCCACAGGACAAGAGACCCAGTACTTC.

Only a few counts were recorded for this clonotype. V gene TRBV7-9 combines with J gene TRBJ2-3; D may match TRBD1 or TRBD2 (7 bases each). V lost 7 bases to trimming and J lost 2 bases, with 19 bases between them. This CDR3 is 16 amino acids long. Germline values: CDR1 SEHNR, CDR2 FQNEAQ (reference sequence). The chain's CDR3 is CASTRGGWLSTDTQYF. In nucleotides, the CDR3 is TGTGCCAGCACCAGGGGGGGTTGGTTATCCACAGATACGCAGTATTTT. The complete variable domain, with remaining parts taken from reference TRBV7-9 and TRBJ2-3, reads DTGVSQNPRHKITKRGQNVTFRCDPISEHNRLYWYRQTLGQGPEFLTYFQNEAQLEKSRLLSDRFSAERPKGSFSTLEIQRTEQGDSAMYLCASTRGGWLSTDTQYFGPGTRLTVL.

This clonotype was counted once. The genes are TRBV7-9 and TRBJ2-1; 11 bases are shared with TRBD2. The CDR3 is 16 amino acids. Germline V gene data show CDR1 as SEHNR and CDR2 as FQNEAQ (reference sequence). With V trimmed by 5 bases and J by 0 bases, 3 bases remained unmatched. The CDR3 region is CASSGLAGTSYNEQFF. Written as DNA, the CDR3 is TGTGCCAGCAGCGGACTAGCGGGTACCTCCTACAATGAGCAGTTCTTC. Based on the CDR3 plus reference TRBV7-9 and TRBJ2-1, the full variable domain is DTGVSQNPRHKITKRGQNVTFRCDPISEHNRLYWYRQTLGQGPEFLTYFQNEAQLEKSRLLSDRFSAERPKGSFSTLEIQRTEQGDSAMYLCASSGLAGTSYNEQFFGPGTRLTVL.

The rearrangement links TRBV11-1 to TRBJ2-3; the match to TRBD1 covers 11 bases. With V trimmed by 4 bases and J by 4 bases, 1 base remained unmatched. The V gene's germline CDR1 is SGHAT and CDR2 FQDESV (reference sequence). CDR3 length equals 14 residues. The CDR3 region has the DNA TGTGCCAGCAGCTCGGGACAGGGGGCAGATACGCAGTATTTT. This encodes CASSSGQGADTQYF.

This clonotype turned up a few times. The J gene is TRBJ2-3, the V gene TRBV28; D gene unclear. Germline CDR1 reads MDHEN; CDR2 reads SYDVKM. V lost 4 bases and J lost 6, with 11 bases in between. This CDR3 spans 13 amino acids. CDR3 nucleotides: TGTGCCAGCAGTTCCCGGATTTTTGATACGCAGTATTTT. Protein sequence: CASSSRIFDTQYF. Supplemented by reference TRBV28 and TRBJ2-3, the full variable domain reads DVKVTQSSRYLVKRTGEKVFLECVQDMDHENMFWYRQDPGLGLRLIYFSYDVKMKEKGDIPEGYSVSREKKERFSLILESASTNQTSMYLCASSSRIFDTQYFGPGTRLTVL.

The chain has TRBV10-3 and TRBJ2-5; 7 bases are shared with TRBD1. The CDR3 is 12 amino acids. Unmatched junction bases numbered 4, after V lost 10 bases and J lost 2 bases. CDR1 and CDR2 (germline): ENHRY, SYGVKD. DNA for the CDR3: TGTGCCAACGGACAGGATCAAGAGACCCAGTACTTC. This sequence encodes CANGQDQETQYF.

The V gene is TRBV6-5, the J gene TRBJ2-7; a possible D gene is TRBD2 (6 bases). Looked up from germline, CDR1 is MNHEY and CDR2 is SVGAGI. This CDR3 is 16 amino acids long. The V and J ends lost 0 bases and 4 bases respectively, with 16 bases between them. CDR3 region: CASSYSGGRAEYEQYF. Written as DNA, the CDR3 is TGTGCCAGCAGTTACTCAGGAGGGAGAGCAGAATACGAGCAGTACTTC.

This clonotype has just a few counts. The chain couples TRBV7-9 to TRBJ1-5, with 9 positions matching TRBD1. The CDR3 is made up of 14 amino acids. Unmatched junction bases numbered 5, after V lost 4 bases and J lost 7 bases. From germline, CDR1 is SEHNR and CDR2 FQNEAQ (reference sequence). The chain's CDR3 is CASSSQGAQQPQHF. Here the CDR3 DNA reads TGTGCCAGCAGCTCACAGGGGGCCCAGCAGCCCCAGCATTTT.

This clonotype was detected only a few times. The V gene is TRBV7-2, the J gene TRBJ1-1; D gene unclear. Trimming pared 1 base from V and 1 base from J, leaving 7 bases between. Germline assignment: CDR1 SGHTA and CDR2 FQGNSA. The CDR3 is made up of 14 amino acids. CDR3 in DNA: TGTGCCAGCAGCTTAGTGAACAGGAACACTGAAGCTTTCTTT. Translation gives CASSLVNRNTEAFF.

A few counts support this clonotype. The rearrangement joins TRBV27 to TRBJ2-1; 10 bases agree with TRBD1. This CDR3 is built from 17 residues. Per germline, CDR1 MNHEY and CDR2 SMNVEV (reference sequence). Trimming at V came to 3 bases and at J to 8 bases, leaving 13 bases not matched to a gene. The CDR3 sequence: CASSFRGFRDRGHEQFF. The CDR3 coding sequence is TGTGCCAGCAGTTTTAGGGGATTCCGGGACAGGGGCCATGAGCAGTTCTTC.

This clonotype was counted many times. V usage is TRBV7-2 and J usage is TRBJ2-1; the match to TRBD1 covers 10 bases. CDR3 length: 12 residues. The ends lost 5 bases at V and 10 bases at J; junction bases unmatched: 2. Germline CDR1 SGHTA, CDR2 FQGNSA. CDR3 nucleotides: TGTGCCAGCAGCCCGACAGGGGGCGAGCAGTTCTTC. Translated, it gives CASSPTGGEQFF.

This clonotype was recorded only once. The rearrangement joins TRBV29-1 to TRBJ2-1; 7 positions agree with TRBD2. This CDR3 is built from 12 residues. V lost 4 bases to trimming and J lost 6 bases; unmatched junction nucleotides: 3. Germline V gene data show CDR1 as SQVTM and CDR2 as ANQGSEA. The CDR3 loop is CSVGGGSNEQFF. The CDR3 DNA is TGCAGCGTTGGGGGGGGATCCAATGAGCAGTTCTTC.

The CDR3 here is CASSVGLAGGGTQYF. DNA of the CDR3: TGCGCCAGCAGCGTGGGACTAGCGGGAGGCGGGACCCAGTACTTC. The J gene is TRBJ2-5, the V gene TRBV5-1; 15 bases are a match to TRBD2. The CDR3 is 15 amino acids. The V segment lost 4 bases and the J segment 7 bases; nucleotides outside the gene matches: 5. Per the germline V gene, CDR1 is SGHRS and CDR2 is YFSETQ.

The rearrangement uses TRBV28 and TRBJ1-1; 8 bases map to TRBD1. The V gene's germline CDR1 is MDHEN and CDR2 SYDVKM. This CDR3 region has 14 residues. The V gene end was trimmed by 6 bases and the J gene end by 5 bases; junction bases not matched to a gene: 8. CDR3 residues: CASRPTTGVTEAFF. The CDR3 bases are TGTGCCAGCAGACCCACGACAGGGGTTACTGAAGCTTTCTTT.

This clonotype was counted a single time. The chain joins TRBV28 to TRBJ1-1, with D perhaps TRBD1 (5 bases). V lost 3 bases, J lost 6 bases, and 8 bases lay in between. CDR1 and CDR2 from the germline V gene are MDHEN and SYDVKM. The CDR3 is made up of 12 amino acids. CDR3 in DNA: TGTGCCAGCAGTTTGACAGTATCTGAAGCTTTCTTT. It yields the protein CASSLTVSEAFF.

This rearrangement joins TRBV29-1 to TRBJ2-3; tentatively, D is TRBD1 (5 bases). The V gene lost 7 bases and the J gene lost 4 bases, with 9 bases spanning the gap. Germline CDR1 reads SQVTM; CDR2 reads ANQGSEA. The CDR3 consists of 11 residues. CDR3 region: CSAQGADTQYF. The DNA for the CDR3 is TGCAGCGCCCAGGGCGCAGATACGCAGTATTTT.

V usage is TRBV18 and J usage is TRBJ2-7; 12 bases match TRBD1. In germline, CDR1 is KGHSH, CDR2 LQKENI. The V gene end was trimmed by 4 bases and the J gene end by 8 bases; junction bases not matched to a gene: 9. The CDR3 totals 15 residues. The CDR3 region is CASSRTGTGGAQQYF. CDR3 coding DNA: TGTGCCAGCTCACGTACCGGGACAGGGGGCGCGCAGCAGTACTTC.

Regarding this clonotype: Germline and junction disagree at one end, which may indicate a read error. The rearrangement links TRBV28 to TRBJ1-1; D gene unclear. Germline V gene data show CDR1 as MDHEN and CDR2 as SYDVKM. The CDR3 spans 13 residues. The CDR3 DNA sequence: TGTGCCAGCAGTTTAAGATTTGACACTGGAGCTTTCTTT. It translates to CASSLRFDTGAFF.